The text below deals with one T cell receptor (beta chain). With 0 bases removed from V and 2 bases from J, the gap between germline ends came to 18 bases. Germline V gene data show CDR1 as SGHRS and CDR2 as YFSETQ. This CDR3 contains 18 residues. Sequenced by immunoSEQ multiplex PCR; TCRdb stores in-frame clones only, minus some. The sample includes 57,000 or so clones, 87% of them seen just once. This record comes from a study of pediatric ulcerative colitis. Sequenced sample: blood. The TCR sequence derives from a boy aged 5 to 17 who was a control in a study of pediatric ulcerative colitis. The chain employs TRBV5-1 and TRBJ1-3; D may be TRBD1 (6 bases). The DNA for the CDR3 is TGCGCCAGCAGCTTGGACAATCCGGGAGGGGACACTGGAAACACCATATATTTT. Translation: CASSLDNPGGDTGNTIYF. The full variable domain, completed using reference TRBV5-1 and TRBJ1-3, is KAGVTQTPRYLIKTRGQQVTLSCSPISGHRSVSWYQQTPGQGLQFLFEYFSETQRNKGNFPGRFSGRQFSNSRSEMNVSTLELGDSALYLCASSLDNPGGDTGNTIYFGEGSWLTVV.